This T cell receptor beta chain was retrieved from a study of lymphopenia after photon versus proton radiotherapy (dated by TCRdb to about 2019). Context from the whole study: The immunological effects of photon versus proton radiation therapy were compared in patients with gastrointestinal tumors who developed high-grade lymphopenia. The cohort included approximately 22 patients with gastrointestinal tumors who developed lymphopenia after receiving either photon or proton therapy. The goal of the study was to characterize the differences between the two radiation modalities in how they affect the immune system. Overall results and qualifications from the work: Proton-treated patients stayed relatively stable during treatment, while photon-treated patients lost naive T cells and TCR diversity and gained effector/memory populations. After the lymphocyte count nadir, photon-treated repertoires showed oligoclonal expansion, especially of CD8+ Temra cells, which drove the drop in diversity. The authors looked at the survival association only in patients who died, and they framed better survival with proton therapy as a possibility rather than a demonstrated result. Among patients across the cohort who died, overall survival time showed an inverse correlation with a larger post-nadir drop in TCR diversity.

According to the germline V gene, CDR1 reads MDHEN and CDR2 reads SYDVKM. The CDR3 measures 17 amino acids from cysteine to phenylalanine. Only the CDR3 portion is preserved as DNA: 51 bases, with reading frame beginning at the first base. Ends trimmed: V by 5 bases, J by 6 bases; bases unmatched to a gene: 13. The receptor library was made with the immunoSEQ multiplex PCR assay. T cell repertoires were profiled with deep sequencing of rearranged TCR beta loci together with multiparametric flow cytometry. TCRdb took this table from immuneACCESS and kept in-frame rearrangements with V and J called. Such tables lack part of the clones; where checked against another copy, unresolved V genes explain under half of the gap, and the rest is unexplained. This sample gives about 22,000 clones in total; 85% to 95% of them show up just once. The leading ten clones occupy more than 8% of the sample. Points on this clone: Its antigen target is currently unknown. No quality values exist for individual bases; no much larger clone is one base distant.

The sequenced sample was peripheral blood, obtained from a patient treated with proton-based radiotherapy. The sequence is built from TRBV28 and TRBJ2-1, and TRBD2 matches 10 of the central bases. This sequence was found in a woman in her sixties or seventies with pancreatic cancer. Some clones in this sample may be carry-over from other donors' samples. The CDR3 has the sequence CASSPLYTSGILNEQFF. The bases read TGTGCCAGCAGTCCCCTTTATACTAGCGGGATACTCAATGAGCAGTTCTTC.